This entry is about one T cell receptor (beta chain). The data originate from a study of blood T cell repertoires in COVID-19. The assay was immunoSEQ multiplex PCR, and TCRdb's table has in-frame clones only and misses some. The table records around 50,000 clones, 86% of them present only once. The TCR was taken from a woman aged 60-75 years with acute or convalescent COVID-19. Input material: peripheral blood.

As DNA, the CDR3 is TGTGCCAGCCGTAGCTACTATGGCTACACCTTC. As protein: CASRSYYGYTF. This sequence joins TRBV6-5 and TRBJ1-2; D gene ambiguous. The CDR3 length is 11 residues. The ends were cut back, 8 bases at V and 3 bases at J, with 7 bases in the middle. Germline CDR1 MNHEY, CDR2 SVGAGI.